This paragraph covers one T cell receptor beta chain sequence. Its antigen is still unknown. Germline values: CDR1 SGHRS, CDR2 YFSETQ. The CDR3 is 15 residues long. V was shortened by 4 bases and J by 0 bases, with 13 bases between the two germline ends. These data are taken from a study of CD8+CD57+ T cells in acquired aplastic anemia. Study context: Across the sorted CD4+ and CD8+ cells, DNA amounts averaged about 3 ug.

An expansion of CD8+CD57+ cells by flow cytometry had been shown in patients chosen for sequencing. Diagnosis of severe acquired aplastic anemia applied to all patients. Study results and limitations: A set of roughly 27 CD8+ CDR3 sequences was shared between patients and controls, and these sequences appeared highly expressed in patients.

Genomic DNA provided the template from which TCR beta VDJ and CDR3 profiles were obtained. TCRdb redid the calling of the reads with MiXCR, one entry per CDR3 protein. The sample records 200,000 to 250,000 distinct CDR3 sequences, over 55% being singletons. Sequenced sample: sorted CD4+, CD8+, or CD8+CD57+ T cells (not recorded which) from PBMCs. The chain recombines TRBV5-1 with TRBJ1-2; D possibly corresponds to TRBD1 (5 bases). The sequence was obtained from a human donor with aplastic anemia. The CDR3 loop is CASSIQGSSNYGYTF. The CDR3 region has the DNA TGCGCCAGCAGCATTCAGGGCTCTTCTAACTATGGCTACACCTTC.